Below, one T cell receptor (beta chain) is given with its context. What it binds is unknown. The sample originates from a study of T cells in Graves' hyperthyroidism and ophthalmopathy. CDR1 and CDR2 (germline): MDHEN, SYDVKM. The ends lost 5 bases at V and 7 bases at J; junction bases unmatched: 11. The CDR3 length is 16 residues. The source material, RNA transcripts, was used to amplify TCR beta CDR3 regions. A set of HTBI primers served as the primers for a first-round RT-PCR of the TCR CDR3. MiXCR was run by TCRdb on the multiplex PCR reads, yielding one entry per CDR3 protein. Of under 400,000 distinct CDR3 sequences listed, roughly 15% are singletons. Findings and limits, study-wide: Among thyroid clonotypes expanded above 0.001, most also appeared in blood.

Calling Graves' hyperthyroidism stable meant ophthalmopathy did not progress within 18 months. Sequences were obtained from blood. The sequence was collected from a young man with Graves' hyperthyroidism. The rearrangement uses TRBV28 and TRBJ2-2, with 9 bases identical to TRBD1. CDR3 protein: CASSPTGTGRDGELFF. The CDR3, as DNA: TGTGCCAGCAGTCCCACCGGGACAGGGAGGGACGGGGAGCTGTTTTTT.